This entry lists 8 T cell receptor beta chains sequenced from one sample in a study of early T cells in non-severe SARS-CoV-2 infection. TCRdb used MiXCR to reprocess the 5' RACE reads, holding one entry per CDR3 protein. The table shows about 26,000 distinct CDR3 sequences, with 4% to 6% occurring only once. Sample: whole blood. The receptors here all came from an adult who was a healthcare worker with PCR-confirmed SARS-CoV-2 infection or an uninfected control (not recorded which).

This clonotype was seen a few times. The chain links TRBV12-3 or TRBV12-4 to TRBJ1-1, with 8 positions matching TRBD1. J gave up 0 bases and V 5 bases, and 8 bases lay outside the gene matches. The CDR3 contains 16 residues. The CDR3 region has the DNA TGTGCCAGCAGTCCCCGACAGGGGACCCTGAACACTGAAGCTTTCTTT. Translated: CASSPRQGTLNTEAFF.

This clonotype was observed at least ten times. This chain uses TRBV19 with TRBJ2-3, with D perhaps being TRBD1 or TRBD2 (6 bases each). Germline V gene lookup returns CDR1 LNHDA and CDR2 SQIVND (reference sequence). Trimming left V 5 bases short and J 3 bases short, with 18 bases between. CDR3 length equals 16 residues. This CDR3 reads CASSSTMKGGTDTQYF. The DNA of the CDR3 is TGTGCCAGTAGTTCCACTATGAAGGGGGGAACAGATACGCAGTATTTT.

This clonotype was observed many times. The gene calls are TRBV4-2 and TRBJ2-2; D is ambiguous. CDR1 is LGHNA and CDR2 is YNFKEQ in the germline V gene. The germline V and J ends were trimmed by 1 base and 0 bases, with 3 bases remaining between them. CDR3 length equals 14 residues. The CDR3 DNA reads TGTGCCAGCAGCCAAGGACCGAACACCGGGGAGCTGTTTTTT. It translates to CASSQGPNTGELFF.

The gene calls are TRBV3-1 and TRBJ2-7, with D unclear. Germline V gene lookup returns CDR1 LGHDT and CDR2 YNNKEL (reference sequence). Trimming removed 2 bases at V and 6 bases at J, with 11 bases between. The CDR3 runs to 13 residues. The CDR3 loop is CASSQNPLSEQYF. In DNA, the CDR3 is TGTGCCAGCAGCCAAAACCCTTTGTCCGAGCAGTACTTC.

The V and J genes are TRBV2 and TRBJ2-2, with 15 nucleotides matching TRBD2. From germline, CDR1 is SNHLY and CDR2 FYNNEI. J lost 6 bases, V lost 6 bases, and 5 bases had no gene match. The CDR3 runs to 16 residues. CDR3 nucleotides: TGTGCCAGCAGAGCTTGGACTAGCGGGGGGGCCGGGGAGCTGTTTTTT. Amino acids: CASRAWTSGGAGELFF.

The chain's CDR3 is CASSSQAGDSPLHF. CDR3 coding DNA: TGTGCCAGCAGTTCCCAGGCAGGGGATTCACCCCTCCACTTT. The chain uses TRBV6-6 and TRBJ1-6; possibly TRBD1 for D (6 bases). The germline V gene has CDR1 MNHNY and CDR2 SVGAGI (reference sequence). V lost 4 bases, J lost 8 bases, and 12 bases lay in between. The CDR3 sequence is 14 residues long.

The chain employs TRBV7-9 and TRBJ2-4; tentatively, D is TRBD1 (5 bases). The CDR3 runs to 14 residues. Trimming stripped 3 bases from V and 2 bases from J, with 8 bases between. Germline CDR1 reads SEHNR; CDR2 reads FQNEAQ (reference sequence). CDR3 protein: CASSFQGSKNIQYF. CDR3 nucleotides: TGTGCCAGCAGCTTTCAGGGTTCCAAAAACATTCAGTACTTC.

The genes are TRBV10-3 and TRBJ2-7, with a weak D call TRBD1 (5 bases). This CDR3 spans 16 amino acids. V was trimmed by 2 bases and J by 2 bases, leaving 16 bases between them. Looked up from germline, CDR1 is ENHRY and CDR2 is SYGVKD. CDR3 in DNA: TGTGCCATCAGTGAGGAGAGGACACCCTGGCCCTACGAGCAGTACTTC. Its protein product is CAISEERTPWPYEQYF.